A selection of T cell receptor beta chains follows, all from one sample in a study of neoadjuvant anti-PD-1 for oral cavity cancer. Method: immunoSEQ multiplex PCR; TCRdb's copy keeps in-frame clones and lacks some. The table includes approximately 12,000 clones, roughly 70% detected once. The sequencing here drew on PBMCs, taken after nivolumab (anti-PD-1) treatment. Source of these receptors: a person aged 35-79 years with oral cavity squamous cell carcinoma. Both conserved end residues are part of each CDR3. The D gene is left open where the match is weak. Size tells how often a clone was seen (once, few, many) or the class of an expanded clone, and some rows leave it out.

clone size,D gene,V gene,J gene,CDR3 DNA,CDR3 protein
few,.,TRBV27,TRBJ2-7,TGTGCCAGCAGCATTCAGGGTGCTTCCTGGGAGCAGTACTTC,CASSIQGASWEQYF
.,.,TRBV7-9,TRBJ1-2,TGTGCCAGCAGCCGTCCTGGTGGCGGTGGCTACACCTTC,CASSRPGGGGYTF
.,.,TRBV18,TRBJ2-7,TGTGCCAGCTCACCGGAGCCCTACGAGCAGTACTTC,CASSPEPYEQYF
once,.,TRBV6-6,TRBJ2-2,TGTGCCAGCAGTTACTCGAGGCAGGGATACGGGGAGCTGTTTTTT,CASSYSRQGYGELFF
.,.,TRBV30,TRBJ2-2,TGTGCCTGGGCTGGGGGATCCGGGGAGCTGTTTTTT,CAWAGGSGELFF
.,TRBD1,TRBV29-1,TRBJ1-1,TGCAGCGTTGGAAGCCGACAGGGGGCGAACACTGAAGCTTTCTTT,CSVGSRQGANTEAFF
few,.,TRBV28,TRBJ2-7,TGTGCCAGCCTCAACACAGTTACCTACGAGCAGTACTTC,CASLNTVTYEQYF
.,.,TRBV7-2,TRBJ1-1,TGTGCCAGCAGCTTCACAGCTATGAACACTGAAGCTTTCTTT,CASSFTAMNTEAFF
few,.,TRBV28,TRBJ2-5,TGTGCCAGCAGTACCCACAGGAGGGGACGGGAGACCCAGTACTTC,CASSTHRRGRETQYF
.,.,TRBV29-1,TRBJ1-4,TGCAGCGGTCCACGCCTCAGGGTAGGGAAACTGTTTTTT,CSGPRLRVGKLFF
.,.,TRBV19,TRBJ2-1,TGTGCCAGTAGAGGGTACAATGAGCAGTTCTTC,CASRGYNEQFF
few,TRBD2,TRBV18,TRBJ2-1,TGTGCCAGCTCACCGGGACTACAGGACTACAATGAGCAGTTCTTC,CASSPGLQDYNEQFF
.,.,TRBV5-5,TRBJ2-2,TGTGCCAGCAGCCCCGGGACATTGAACACCGGGGAGCTGTTTTTT,CASSPGTLNTGELFF
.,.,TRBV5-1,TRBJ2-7,TGCGCCAGCAGGATTGACCCAGCAAGCTCCTACGAGCAGTACTTC,CASRIDPASSYEQYF
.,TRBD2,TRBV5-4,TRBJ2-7,TGTGCCAGCAGCACCTCGACTAGCGGGAGGGCTAACGAGCAGTACTTC,CASSTSTSGRANEQYF
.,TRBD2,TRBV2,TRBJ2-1,TGTGCCAGCACTTTAATCACTAGCGGCTTATACAATGAGCAGTTCTTC,CASTLITSGLYNEQFF
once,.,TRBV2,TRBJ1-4,TGTGCCAGCAGGCAGGGTCCTGAAAAACTGTTTTTT,CASRQGPEKLFF
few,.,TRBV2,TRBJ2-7,TGTGCCAGCAGTGTAATCCCAAGGACGGATTACGAGCAGTACTTC,CASSVIPRTDYEQYF
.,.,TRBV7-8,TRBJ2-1,TGTGCCAGCAGCTTATCCCTTAATGAGCAGTTCTTC,CASSLSLNEQFF
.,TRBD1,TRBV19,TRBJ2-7,TGTGCCAGTAGTAAAGGGTGGACAGGGTTCTACGAGCAGTACTTC,CASSKGWTGFYEQYF
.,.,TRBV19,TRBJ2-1,TGTGCCAGTGAGAATCGCTACAATGAGCAGTTCTTC,CASENRYNEQFF
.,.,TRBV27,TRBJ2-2,TGTGCCAGCAGTTTCGTTCAGGAAGTATATACCGGGGAGCTGTTTTTT,CASSFVQEVYTGELFF
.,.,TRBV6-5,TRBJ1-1,TGTGCCAGCAGTACAGCTTCGACTGAAGCTTTCTTT,CASSTASTEAFF
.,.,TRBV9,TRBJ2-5,TGTGCCAGCAGCCCCCGGGAGAGATCGGAGACCCAGTACTTC,CASSPRERSETQYF
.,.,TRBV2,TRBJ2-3,TGTGCCAGGACGAGAGGGGATTCCACAGATACGCAGTATTTT,CARTRGDSTDTQYF
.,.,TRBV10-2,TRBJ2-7,TGCGCCAGCAGTGAGCAGCGGCCCTACGAGCAGTACTTC,CASSEQRPYEQYF
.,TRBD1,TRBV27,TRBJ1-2,TGTGCCAGCAGTCTAAGGAGGGACAGGGGATTCCTTCTCACCTTC,CASSLRRDRGFLLTF
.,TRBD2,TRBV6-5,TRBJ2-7,TGTGCCAGCAGGTCTAGCGGGAGGCCCCGAGAGCAGTACTTC,CASRSSGRPREQYF
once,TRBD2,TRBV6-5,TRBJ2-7,TGTGCCAGCAGTTACTCCCTAGCGGGAGTGTACGAGCAGTACTTC,CASSYSLAGVYEQYF
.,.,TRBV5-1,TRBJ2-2,TGCGCCAGCAACCCAACCCTTACCGGGGAGCTGTTTTTT,CASNPTLTGELFF
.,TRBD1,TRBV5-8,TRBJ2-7,TGTGCCAGCAGCTGGGGGGACAGGCTAATCCACGAGCAGTACTTC,CASSWGDRLIHEQYF